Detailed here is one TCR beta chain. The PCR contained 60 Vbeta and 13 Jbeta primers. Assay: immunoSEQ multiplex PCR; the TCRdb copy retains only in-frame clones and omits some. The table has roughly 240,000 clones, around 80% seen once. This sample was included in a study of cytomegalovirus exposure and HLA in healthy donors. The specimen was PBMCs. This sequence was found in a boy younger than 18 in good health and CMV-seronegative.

DNA of the CDR3: TGTGCCAGCAGCGAGACAGGAGATAATGAAGCTTTCTTT. Translation gives CASSETGDNEAFF. This chain joins TRBV7-3 and TRBJ1-1; TRBD1 might be the D (6 bases). CDR1 and CDR2 from the germline V gene are SGHTA and FQGTGA. The CDR3 is 13 residues long. Between the trimmed V and J ends, which lost 5 bases and 7 bases, there was a span of 14 bases.